The source of this T cell receptor (beta chain) is a study of CD8 T cells in ankylosing spondylitis. The germline CDR1 and CDR2 sequences are MNHEY and SVGEGT. The CDR3 has 15 residues. Trimming left V 0 bases short and J 1 base short, with 10 bases between. This clonotype came up many times. What it binds is unknown. TCRdb re-called the 5' RACE reads through MiXCR, storing one row per CDR3 protein. This sample has some 130,000 distinct CDR3 sequences, with roughly 6.6% found just once. General study points: Within ankylosing spondylitis blood, a TCR beta motif made up of eight highly homologous variants appeared to be characteristic. Reportedly, disease-linked clones are significantly enriched in ankylosing spondylitis patients' matched synovial fluid.

The source of this sequence is a female donor with ankylosing spondylitis or in good health (not recorded which). Sequenced: blood, either unsorted or a sorted T cell fraction (not recorded which). V is TRBV6-2 or TRBV6-3 and J is TRBJ2-7; unclear D gene. The DNA of the CDR3 is TGTGCCAGCAGTTACTCATGGCTGGGATCCTACGAGCAGTACTTC. It codes for CASSYSWLGSYEQYF.